Listed below are T cell receptor beta chains from one sample, sequenced in a study of T cell repertoires in cytomegalovirus infection. TCRdb re-derived calls from the reads in MiXCR, one entry per CDR3 protein. The data contain approximately 590,000 distinct CDR3 sequences, just under 40% of them singletons. These receptors' targets are unknown. Sequencing was performed on cultured PBMCs, taken from culture after CMV antigen stimulation. These receptors were taken from a human donor in good health (CMV status not recorded). Some clones in this sample may be carry-over from other donors' samples. The CDR3 runs from the conserved cysteine through the conserved F or W. D genes are given only for firm matches. A clone size is listed for some rows: how often the clone was seen (once, few, many), or a class if it is expanded.

TRBV6-1	.	.	TRBJ2-1	CASSPRGAPGGNEQFF	TGTGCCAGCAGTCCCCGGGGGGCCCCTGGGGGCAATGAGCAGTTCTTC
TRBV12-3/TRBV12-4	.	.	TRBJ1-1	CASSLESRDTEAFF	TGTGCCAGCAGTTTAGAGAGCCGAGACACTGAAGCTTTCTTT
TRBV6-5	few	TRBD1	TRBJ1-2	CASTRTGADGYTF	TGTGCCAGCACCCGGACAGGGGCGGATGGCTACACCTTC
TRBV3-1	.	.	TRBJ2-3	CASSQDVDTQYF	TGTGCCAGCAGCCAAGACGTGGATACGCAGTATTTT
TRBV6-7	.	.	TRBJ2-7	CASGAVSEGTYEQYF	TGTGCCAGCGGCGCTGTATCTGAGGGGACCTACGAGCAGTACTTC
TRBV19	.	.	TRBJ1-1	CASVGLGGARAEAFF	TGTGCCAGTGTGGGGCTCGGTGGGGCGCGGGCTGAAGCTTTCTTT
TRBV11-2	.	.	TRBJ2-5	CASSLRRGFEETQYF	TGTGCCAGCAGCTTACGGCGGGGATTTGAAGAGACCCAGTACTTC
TRBV7-2	few	.	TRBJ2-7	CASSFNRAYEQYF	TGTGCCAGCAGCTTTAACAGAGCCTACGAGCAGTACTTC
TRBV3-1	.	.	TRBJ1-6	CASSQLIASSYNSPLHF	TGTGCCAGCAGCCAGTTAATCGCAAGCTCCTATAATTCACCCCTCCACTTT
TRBV7-8	few	TRBD1	TRBJ2-7	CASTKTGPPYEQYF	TGTGCCAGCACTAAGACAGGGCCGCCCTACGAGCAGTACTTC
TRBV12-3/TRBV12-4	few	.	TRBJ1-2	CASSLVLGGYTF	TGTGCCAGCAGTTTAGTCCTCGGGGGCTACACCTTC
TRBV7-2	few	.	TRBJ2-1	CASSLTFGPYNEQFF	TGTGCCAGCAGCTTAACGTTCGGGCCCTACAATGAGCAGTTCTTC
TRBV2	.	.	TRBJ2-1	CASSVAGPGRHEQFF	TGTGCCAGCTCAGTTGCGGGCCCCGGCAGGCATGAGCAGTTCTTC
TRBV19	.	.	TRBJ1-3	CASTARGNSGNTIYF	TGTGCCAGTACCGCTCGGGGGAACTCTGGAAACACCATATATTTT
TRBV2	.	.	TRBJ2-3	CAKEDRTTDTQYF	TGTGCCAAAGAGGACCGCACCACAGATACGCAGTATTTT
TRBV12-3/TRBV12-4	.	.	TRBJ1-2	CASSLRRGVHGYTF	TGTGCCAGCAGTTTAAGGAGGGGGGTCCATGGCTACACCTTC
TRBV7-2	few	.	TRBJ2-3	CASSPIPGQDTQYF	TGTGCCAGCAGCCCGATCCCCGGGCAAGATACGCAGTATTTT
TRBV4-2	.	.	TRBJ2-1	CASSQEPQRSSYNEQFF	TGTGCCAGCAGCCAAGAGCCCCAGCGGAGCTCCTACAATGAGCAGTTCTTC
TRBV7-2	.	.	TRBJ2-5	CASSLVTVQETQYF	TGTGCCAGCAGCTTAGTAACTGTCCAAGAGACCCAGTACTTC
TRBV12-3/TRBV12-4	few	.	TRBJ1-5	CASSFWDSNQPQHF	TGTGCCAGCAGTTTCTGGGACAGCAATCAGCCCCAGCATTTT
TRBV7-2	few	.	TRBJ1-2	CASRPGDTYGYTF	TGTGCCAGCAGACCCGGAGACACCTATGGCTACACCTTC
TRBV6-8	.	.	TRBJ2-7	CASSYVSGSSYEQYF	TGTGCCAGCAGTTACGTCTCAGGGAGCTCCTACGAGCAGTACTTC
TRBV6-6	.	.	TRBJ1-5	CASSYLNSNQPQHF	TGTGCCAGCAGTTACCTAAATAGCAATCAGCCCCAGCATTTT
TRBV2	few	TRBD2	TRBJ2-3	CASRYLAGASTDTQYF	TGTGCCAGCAGATACCTAGCGGGGGCTAGCACAGATACGCAGTATTTT
TRBV11-3	.	.	TRBJ1-1	CASSYLGGGTEAFF	TGTGCCAGCAGCTACCTAGGGGGAGGCACTGAAGCTTTCTTT
TRBV7-2	few	.	TRBJ2-7	CASSPRTQGEQYF	TGTGCCAGCAGCCCGCGCACTCAAGGGGAGCAGTACTTC
TRBV7-8	few	.	TRBJ2-3	CASSPAGSGRGMTQYF	TGTGCCAGCAGTCCCGCGGGGTCCGGCCGTGGGATGACGCAGTATTTT
TRBV19	few	.	TRBJ1-5	CASRRRQVPGNQPQHF	TGTGCCAGTAGGAGGCGACAGGTCCCTGGGAATCAGCCCCAGCATTTT
TRBV6-2/TRBV6-3	many	.	TRBJ1-1	CASSYGQNTEAFF	TGTGCCAGCAGTTACGGGCAGAACACTGAAGCTTTCTTT
TRBV7-9	few	.	TRBJ1-5	CASSLALGDYSNQPQHF	TGTGCCAGCAGCTTAGCGCTAGGAGATTATAGCAATCAGCCCCAGCATTTT
TRBV7-9	.	TRBD2	TRBJ2-3	CASSLDVLAGEPDTQYF	TGTGCCAGCAGCTTAGACGTTTTGGCGGGAGAACCAGATACGCAGTATTTT
TRBV14	.	.	TRBJ2-3	CASSQTGRVLDTQYF	TGTGCCAGCAGCCAGACAGGCCGTGTCTTAGATACGCAGTATTTT
TRBV5-4	.	.	TRBJ2-3	CASSLAGLPDTQYF	TGTGCCAGCAGCTTGGCAGGTCTCCCAGATACGCAGTATTTT
TRBV7-9	few	TRBD2	TRBJ2-1	CASSLSGRGEQFF	TGTGCCAGCAGCCTTAGCGGGAGAGGTGAGCAGTTCTTC
TRBV11-2	.	TRBD2	TRBJ2-1	CASSFGSGRDEQFF	TGTGCCAGCAGCTTCGGTAGCGGGAGGGATGAGCAGTTCTTC